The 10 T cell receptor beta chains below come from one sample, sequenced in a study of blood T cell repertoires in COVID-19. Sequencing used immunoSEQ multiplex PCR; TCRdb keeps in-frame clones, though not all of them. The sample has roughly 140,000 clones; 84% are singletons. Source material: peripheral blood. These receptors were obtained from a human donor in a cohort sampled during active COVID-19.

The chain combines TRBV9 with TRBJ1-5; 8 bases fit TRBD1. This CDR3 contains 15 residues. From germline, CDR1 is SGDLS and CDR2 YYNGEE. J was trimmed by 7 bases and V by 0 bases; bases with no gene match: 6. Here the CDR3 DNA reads TGTGCCAGCAGCGTAGGGGGGCAGGGGGCGCAGCCCCAGCATTTT. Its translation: CASSVGGQGAQPQHF. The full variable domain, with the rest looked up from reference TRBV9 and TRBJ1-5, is DSGVTQTPKHLITATGQRVTLRCSPRSGDLSVYWYQQSLDQGLQFLIQYYNGEERAKGNILERFSAQQFPDLHSELNLSSLELGDSALYFCASSVGGQGAQPQHFGDGTRLSIL.

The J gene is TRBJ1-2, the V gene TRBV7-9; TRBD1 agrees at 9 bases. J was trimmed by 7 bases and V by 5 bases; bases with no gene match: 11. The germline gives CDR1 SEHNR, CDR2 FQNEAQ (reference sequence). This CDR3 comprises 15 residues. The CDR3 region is CASSPRGQGGSGYTF. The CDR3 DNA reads TGTGCCAGCAGCCCAAGGGGACAGGGCGGATCTGGCTACACCTTC. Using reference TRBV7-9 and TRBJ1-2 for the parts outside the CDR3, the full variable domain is DTGVSQNPRHKITKRGQNVTFRCDPISEHNRLYWYRQTLGQGPEFLTYFQNEAQLEKSRLLSDRFSAERPKGSFSTLEIQRTEQGDSAMYLCASSPRGQGGSGYTFGSGTRLTVV.

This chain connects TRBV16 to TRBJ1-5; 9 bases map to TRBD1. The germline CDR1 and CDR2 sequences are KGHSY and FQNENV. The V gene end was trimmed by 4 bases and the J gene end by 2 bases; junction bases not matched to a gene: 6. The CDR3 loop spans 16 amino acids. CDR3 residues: CASSPPGQGGNQPQHF. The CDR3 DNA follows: TGTGCCAGCAGCCCTCCGGGACAGGGCGGCAATCAGCCCCAGCATTTT.

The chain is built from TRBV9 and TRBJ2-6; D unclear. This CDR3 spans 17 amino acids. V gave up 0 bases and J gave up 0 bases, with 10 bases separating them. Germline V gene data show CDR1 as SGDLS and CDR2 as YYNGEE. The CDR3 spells CASSVDGVHSGANVLTF. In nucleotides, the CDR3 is TGTGCCAGCAGCGTAGACGGTGTTCACTCTGGGGCCAACGTCCTGACTTTC.

CDR3 in amino acids: CASSSQGDYEQYF. CDR3 bases: TGTGCCAGCAGCTCACAGGGGGACTACGAGCAGTACTTC. The gene calls are TRBV5-6 and TRBJ2-7, with TRBD1 identical over 8 bases. Germline V gives CDR1 SGHDT, CDR2 YYEEEE. This CDR3 is 13 amino acids long. Trimming cost V 3 bases and J 3 bases; bases outside gene matches: 2.

The CDR3 region has the DNA TGTGCCTGGATTTCGCCGGGCGGGTCCTACGAGCAGTACTTC. Amino acids: CAWISPGGSYEQYF. The rearrangement uses TRBV30 and TRBJ2-7, with a weak D call TRBD2 (5 bases). There are 14 residues in the CDR3. V lost 4 bases and J lost 1, with 14 bases in between. Looked up from germline, CDR1 is GTSNPN and CDR2 is SVGIG (reference sequence).

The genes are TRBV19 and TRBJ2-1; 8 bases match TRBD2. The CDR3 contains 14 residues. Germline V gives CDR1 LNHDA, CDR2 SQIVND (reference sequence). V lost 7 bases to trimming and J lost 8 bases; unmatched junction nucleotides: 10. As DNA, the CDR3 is TGTGCCAGTAAGGAGCGGGGGTGGTATGATGAGCAGTTCTTC. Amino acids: CASKERGWYDEQFF.

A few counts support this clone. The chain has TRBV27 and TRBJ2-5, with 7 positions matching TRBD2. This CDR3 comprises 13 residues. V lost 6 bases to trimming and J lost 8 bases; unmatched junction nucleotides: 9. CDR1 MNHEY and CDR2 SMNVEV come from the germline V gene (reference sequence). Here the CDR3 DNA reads TGTGCCAGCAGCCCCGCAGGGAGGGGAACCCAGTACTTC. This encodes CASSPAGRGTQYF.

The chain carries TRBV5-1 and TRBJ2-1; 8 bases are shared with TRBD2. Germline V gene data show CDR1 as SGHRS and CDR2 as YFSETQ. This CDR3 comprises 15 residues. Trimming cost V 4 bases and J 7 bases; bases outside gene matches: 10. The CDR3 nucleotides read TGCGCCAGCAGCACCGCCCCGGGACTAGTGAATGAGCAGTTCTTC. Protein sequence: CASSTAPGLVNEQFF.

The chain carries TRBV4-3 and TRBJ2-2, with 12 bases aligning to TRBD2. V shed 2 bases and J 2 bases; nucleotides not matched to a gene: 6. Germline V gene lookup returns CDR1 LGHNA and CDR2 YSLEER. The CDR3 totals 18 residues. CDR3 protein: CASSQLRTSGDNTGELFF. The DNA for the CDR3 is TGCGCCAGCAGCCAACTGAGGACTAGCGGGGACAACACCGGGGAGCTGTTTTTT.